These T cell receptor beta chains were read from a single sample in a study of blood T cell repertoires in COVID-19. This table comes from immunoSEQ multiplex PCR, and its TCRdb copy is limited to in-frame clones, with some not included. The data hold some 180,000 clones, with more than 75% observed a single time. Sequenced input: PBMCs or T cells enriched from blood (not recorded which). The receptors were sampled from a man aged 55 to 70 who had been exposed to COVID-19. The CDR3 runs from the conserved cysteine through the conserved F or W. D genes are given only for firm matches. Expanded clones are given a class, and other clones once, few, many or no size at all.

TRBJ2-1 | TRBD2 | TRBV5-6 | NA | TGTGCCAGCAGCTCCCTCGGGAGGGACGTTGAGCAGTTCTTC | CASSSLGRDVEQFF
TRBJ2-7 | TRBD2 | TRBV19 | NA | TGTGCCAGTAGTACAGCAGGGGTAAGCGGGAGTCGGTACGAGCAGTACTTC | CASSTAGVSGSRYEQYF
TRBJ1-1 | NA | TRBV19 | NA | TGTGCCAGTAGTATCAACAGGGCGGGCACTGAAGCTTTCTTT | CASSINRAGTEAFF
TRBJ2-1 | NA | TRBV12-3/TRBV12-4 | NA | TGTGCCAGCAGTCCCCAACAGGTCAATGAGCAGTTCTTC | CASSPQQVNEQFF
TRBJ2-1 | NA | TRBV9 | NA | TGTGCCAGCAGCGTAGCTCCAGCGGGCGAGCAGTTCTTC | CASSVAPAGEQFF
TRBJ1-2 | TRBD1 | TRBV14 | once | TGTGCCAGCAGCCCCCGACAGGGGGCTCGCTATGGCTACACCTTC | CASSPRQGARYGYTF
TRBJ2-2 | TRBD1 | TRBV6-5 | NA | TGTGCCAGCAGAGACTCCGAGGGGGCGGCCGGGGAGCTGTTTTTT | CASRDSEGAAGELFF
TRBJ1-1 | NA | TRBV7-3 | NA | TGTGCCAGCAGTTCAGGGGCCATGAACACTGAAGCTTTCTTT | CASSSGAMNTEAFF
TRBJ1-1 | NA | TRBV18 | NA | TGTGCCAGCTCACCAGGAGATATGAACACTGAAGCTTTCTTT | CASSPGDMNTEAFF
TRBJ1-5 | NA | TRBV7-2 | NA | TGTGCCAGCAGCTTAGCCCCAGGGGCCAATACTCAGCCCCAGCATTTT | CASSLAPGANTQPQHF
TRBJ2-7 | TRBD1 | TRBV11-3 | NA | TGTGCCAGCAGCTCACCAGCGGACAGGGCGAGGTTGTTCTACGAGCAGTACTTC | CASSSPADRARLFYEQYF
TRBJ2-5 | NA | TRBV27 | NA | TGTGCCAGCAGTCCCCCCTCGGGGTGGGGAAGAGAGACCCAGTACTTC | CASSPPSGWGRETQYF
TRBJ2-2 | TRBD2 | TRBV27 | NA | TGTGCCAGCAGTCCGGGACTATCCACCGGGGAGCTGTTTTTT | CASSPGLSTGELFF
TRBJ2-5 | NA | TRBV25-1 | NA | TGTGCCAGCAGTGAATTACGCGGTCTCCAAGAGACCCAGTACTTC | CASSELRGLQETQYF
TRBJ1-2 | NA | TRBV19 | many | TGTGCCAGTAGTATTGGTTGGGAGAACTATGGCTACACCTTC | CASSIGWENYGYTF
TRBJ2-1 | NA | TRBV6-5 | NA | TGTGCCAGCAGTTACAACAGAAGCTCCTACAATGAGCAGTTCTTC | CASSYNRSSYNEQFF
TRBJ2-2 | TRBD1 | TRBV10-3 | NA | TGTGCCACCGCTTTCAGGGGGACGGACACCGGGGAGCTGTTTTTT | CATAFRGTDTGELFF
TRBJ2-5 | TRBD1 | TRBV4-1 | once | TGCGCCAGCAGCCAGGATCAGGGGGTCCTAGGGACCCAGTACTTC | CASSQDQGVLGTQYF
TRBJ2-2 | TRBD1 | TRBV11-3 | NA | TGTGCCAGCAGGCCAGGGGGCGCCGGGAACACCGGGGAGCTGTTTTTT | CASRPGGAGNTGELFF
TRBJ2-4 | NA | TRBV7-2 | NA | TGTGCCAGCAGCCAGGGTCAAACGGCCAAAAACATTCAGTACTTC | CASSQGQTAKNIQYF
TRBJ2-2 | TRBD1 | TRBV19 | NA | TGTGCCAGTAGTATAAACGGACAGGGGAACACCGGGGAGCTGTTTTTT | CASSINGQGNTGELFF
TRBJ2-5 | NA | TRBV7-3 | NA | TGTGCCAGCAGCTCAGGTTATGGGGAGACCCAGTACTTC | CASSSGYGETQYF
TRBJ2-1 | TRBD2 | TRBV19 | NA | TGTGCCAGTAGTACCCGACGACTAGCGGGAGGTATCTATGAGCAGTTCTTC | CASSTRRLAGGIYEQFF
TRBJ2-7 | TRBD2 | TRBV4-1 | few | TGCGCCAGCAGTTCGGACGGCGGGAGGCAGTACTTC | CASSSDGGRQYF
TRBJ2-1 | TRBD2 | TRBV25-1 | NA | TGTGCCAGCAGTGCCGGGGGACTAGCGGGAGTGTTCTTC | CASSAGGLAGVFF
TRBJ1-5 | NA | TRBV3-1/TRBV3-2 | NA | TGTGCCAGCAGCCAACGGGACACCGGACAGCCCCAGCATTTT | CASSQRDTGQPQHF
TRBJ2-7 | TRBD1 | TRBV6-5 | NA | TGTGCCAGCAGTTTGGACAGGGATTACGAGCAGTACTTC | CASSLDRDYEQYF
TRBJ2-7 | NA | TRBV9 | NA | TGTGCCAGCAGCGGGCGGGACAGCTCCTACGAGCAGTACTTC | CASSGRDSSYEQYF
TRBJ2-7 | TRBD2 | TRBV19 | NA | TGTGCCAGTAGTATTTCATCCGGGACTAGCGGGAATCCCTACGAGCAGTACTTC | CASSISSGTSGNPYEQYF
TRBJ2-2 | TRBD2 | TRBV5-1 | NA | TGCGCCAGCAGCTTGGAGGCTAGCGGGTCGAACACCGGGGAGCTGTTTTTT | CASSLEASGSNTGELFF
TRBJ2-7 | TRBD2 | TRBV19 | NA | TGTGCCAGTAGCCTCACTAGCGGGAGCTACGAGCAGTACTTC | CASSLTSGSYEQYF
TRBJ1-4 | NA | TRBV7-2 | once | TGTGCCAGCAGCCAACAGGGTAGGGGTGAAAAACTGTTTTTT | CASSQQGRGEKLFF
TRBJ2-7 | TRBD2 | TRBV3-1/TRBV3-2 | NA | TGTGCCAGCAGCCAAGGGCTTTCGATAGCGGGAGATTACTCCTACGAGCAGTACTTC | CASSQGLSIAGDYSYEQYF
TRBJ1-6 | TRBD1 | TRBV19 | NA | TGTGCCAGTACTGGGACAGGGAGGAATTCACCCCTCCACTTT | CASTGTGRNSPLHF
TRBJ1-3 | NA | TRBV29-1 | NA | TGCAGCATTCACACCCCGGGGAGAACGGGAAACACCATATATTTT | CSIHTPGRTGNTIYF
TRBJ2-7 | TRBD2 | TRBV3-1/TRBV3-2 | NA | TGTGCCAGCAGCCAAGGAGTCGGGACTAGCGCAACCGAGCAGTACTTC | CASSQGVGTSATEQYF
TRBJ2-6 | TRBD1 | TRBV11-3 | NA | TGTGCCAGCAGCCCAGGACAGGGGGCGAGTGGGGCCAACGTCCTGACTTTC | CASSPGQGASGANVLTF
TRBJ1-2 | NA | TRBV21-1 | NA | TGTGCCGGGGAGGGGCAGGGAGGTGGCTACACCTTC | CAGEGQGGGYTF
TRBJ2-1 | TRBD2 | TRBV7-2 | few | TGTGCCAGCAGCCCCCGTAGCGGGATAGGGGCCAATGAGCAGTTCTTC | CASSPRSGIGANEQFF
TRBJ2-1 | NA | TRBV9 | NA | TGTGCCAGCAGCGTAACGGCTAGCATTGGGTACAATGAGCAGTTCTTC | CASSVTASIGYNEQFF
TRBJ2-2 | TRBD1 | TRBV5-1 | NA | TGCGCCACCCGGGGGACAGGCGCCGGGGAGCTGTTTTTT | CATRGTGAGELFF
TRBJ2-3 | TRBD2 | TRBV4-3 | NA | TGCGCCAGCAGCCAGGAAGCCGGGACTAGGCCGGGTACGCAGTATTTT | CASSQEAGTRPGTQYF
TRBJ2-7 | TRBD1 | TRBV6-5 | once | TGTGCCAGCAGCGTTAACAGGGGACCCTACGAGCAGTACTTC | CASSVNRGPYEQYF
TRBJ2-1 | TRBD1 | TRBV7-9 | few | TGTGCCAGCAGCTTAGTACAGGGGTCTGGTGAGCAGTTCTTC | CASSLVQGSGEQFF